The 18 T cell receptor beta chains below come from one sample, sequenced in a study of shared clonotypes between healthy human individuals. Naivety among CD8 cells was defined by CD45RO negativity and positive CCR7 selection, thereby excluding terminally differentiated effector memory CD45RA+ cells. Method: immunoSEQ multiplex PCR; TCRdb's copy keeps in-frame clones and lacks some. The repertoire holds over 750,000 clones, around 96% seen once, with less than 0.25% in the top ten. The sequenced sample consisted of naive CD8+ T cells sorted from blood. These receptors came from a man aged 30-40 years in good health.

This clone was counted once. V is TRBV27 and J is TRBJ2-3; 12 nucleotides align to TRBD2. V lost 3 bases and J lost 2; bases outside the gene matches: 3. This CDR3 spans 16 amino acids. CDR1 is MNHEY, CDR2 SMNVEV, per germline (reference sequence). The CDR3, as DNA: TGTGCCAGCAGTTTCCGGACTAGCGGGGCCACAGATACGCAGTATTTT. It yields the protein CASSFRTSGATDTQYF.

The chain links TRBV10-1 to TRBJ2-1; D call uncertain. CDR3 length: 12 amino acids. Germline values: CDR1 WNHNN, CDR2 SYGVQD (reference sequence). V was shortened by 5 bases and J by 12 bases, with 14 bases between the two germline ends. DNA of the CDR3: TGCGCCAGCAGTATAGCCGGGTCGGGGCAGTTCTTC. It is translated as CASSIAGSGQFF.

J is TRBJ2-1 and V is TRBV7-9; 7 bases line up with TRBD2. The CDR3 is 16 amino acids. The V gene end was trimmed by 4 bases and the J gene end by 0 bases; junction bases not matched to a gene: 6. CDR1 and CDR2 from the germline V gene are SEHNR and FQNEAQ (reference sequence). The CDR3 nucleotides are TGTGCCAGCAGCTCAAGCGGGGCAAGCTCCTACAATGAGCAGTTCTTC. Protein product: CASSSSGASSYNEQFF.

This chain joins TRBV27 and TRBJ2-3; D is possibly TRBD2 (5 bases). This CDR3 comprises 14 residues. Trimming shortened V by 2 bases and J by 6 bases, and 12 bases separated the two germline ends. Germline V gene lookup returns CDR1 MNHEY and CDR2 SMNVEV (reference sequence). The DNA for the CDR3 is TGTGCCAGCAGTTTAGCCAGGTCGGGGGATACGCAGTATTTT. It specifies CASSLARSGDTQYF.

For the CDR3, the DNA is TGTGCCAGCAGCTGGGAGGGGACGGCTTATCAGCCCCAGCATTTT. Protein product: CASSWEGTAYQPQHF. This chain links TRBV7-2 with TRBJ1-5; D might be TRBD1 (5 bases). This CDR3 contains 15 residues. Germline assignment: CDR1 SGHTA and CDR2 FQGNSA. The germline V and J ends were trimmed by 4 bases and 5 bases, with 15 bases remaining between them.

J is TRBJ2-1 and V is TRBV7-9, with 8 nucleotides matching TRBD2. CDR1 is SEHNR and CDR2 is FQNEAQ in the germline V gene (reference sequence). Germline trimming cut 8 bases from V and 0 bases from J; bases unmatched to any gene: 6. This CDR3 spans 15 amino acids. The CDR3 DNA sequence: TGTGCCAGCGTGGGCAGCGGGAGCTCCTACAATGAGCAGTTCTTC. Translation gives CASVGSGSSYNEQFF. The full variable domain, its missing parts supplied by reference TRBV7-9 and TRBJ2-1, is DTGVSQNPRHKITKRGQNVTFRCDPISEHNRLYWYRQTLGQGPEFLTYFQNEAQLEKSRLLSDRFSAERPKGSFSTLEIQRTEQGDSAMYLCASVGSGSSYNEQFFGPGTRLTVL.

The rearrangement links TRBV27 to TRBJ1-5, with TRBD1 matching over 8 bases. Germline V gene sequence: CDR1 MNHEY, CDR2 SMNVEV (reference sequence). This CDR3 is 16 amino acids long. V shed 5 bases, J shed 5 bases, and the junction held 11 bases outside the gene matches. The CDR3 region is CASSTRGQGLYQPQHF. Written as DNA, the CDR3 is TGTGCCAGCAGTACAAGAGGACAGGGACTTTATCAGCCCCAGCATTTT.

The CDR3 DNA reads TGTGCCAGTGCACAGGGGGCCGCCTACGAGCAGTACTTC. It translates to CASAQGAAYEQYF. This chain uses TRBV27 with TRBJ2-7; 9 bases map to TRBD1. The V gene end was trimmed by 9 bases and the J gene end by 2 bases; junction bases not matched to a gene: 5. CDR1 MNHEY and CDR2 SMNVEV come from the germline V gene (reference sequence). The CDR3 totals 13 residues.

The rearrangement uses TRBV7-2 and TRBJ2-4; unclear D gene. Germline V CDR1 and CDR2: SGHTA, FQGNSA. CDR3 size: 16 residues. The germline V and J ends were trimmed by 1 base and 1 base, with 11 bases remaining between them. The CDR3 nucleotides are TGTGCCAGCAGCTTAGGTGGTGAAGCTGCCAAAAACATTCAGTACTTC. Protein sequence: CASSLGGEAAKNIQYF.

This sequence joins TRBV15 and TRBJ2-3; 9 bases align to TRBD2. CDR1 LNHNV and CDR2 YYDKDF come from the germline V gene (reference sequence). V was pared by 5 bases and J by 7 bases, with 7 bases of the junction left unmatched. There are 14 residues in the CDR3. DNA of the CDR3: TGTGCCACCAGCTTAGGGACTAGCAGCAATACGCAGTATTTT. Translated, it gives CATSLGTSSNTQYF. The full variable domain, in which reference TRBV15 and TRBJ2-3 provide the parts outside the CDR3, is DAMVIQNPRYQVTQFGKPVTLSCSQTLNHNVMYWYQQKSSQAPKLLFHYYDKDFNNEADTPDNFQSRRPNTSFCFLDIRSPGLGDTAMYLCATSLGTSSNTQYFGPGTRLTVL.

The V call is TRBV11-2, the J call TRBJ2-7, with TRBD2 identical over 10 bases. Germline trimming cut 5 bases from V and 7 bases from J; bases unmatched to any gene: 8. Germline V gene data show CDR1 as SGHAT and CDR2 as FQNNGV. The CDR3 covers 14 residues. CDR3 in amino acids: CASSTLAGFEEQYF. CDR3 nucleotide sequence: TGTGCCAGCAGCACACTAGCGGGATTTGAGGAGCAGTACTTC.

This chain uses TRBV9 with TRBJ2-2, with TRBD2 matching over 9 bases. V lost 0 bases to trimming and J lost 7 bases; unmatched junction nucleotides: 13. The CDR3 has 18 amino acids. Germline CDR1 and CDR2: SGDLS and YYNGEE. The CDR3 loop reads CASSVVTSGRPRSGELFF. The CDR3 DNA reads TGTGCCAGCAGCGTAGTTACTAGCGGGCGCCCCAGGAGCGGGGAGCTGTTTTTT. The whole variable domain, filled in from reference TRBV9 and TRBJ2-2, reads DSGVTQTPKHLITATGQRVTLRCSPRSGDLSVYWYQQSLDQGLQFLIQYYNGEERAKGNILERFSAQQFPDLHSELNLSSLELGDSALYFCASSVVTSGRPRSGELFFGEGSRLTVL.

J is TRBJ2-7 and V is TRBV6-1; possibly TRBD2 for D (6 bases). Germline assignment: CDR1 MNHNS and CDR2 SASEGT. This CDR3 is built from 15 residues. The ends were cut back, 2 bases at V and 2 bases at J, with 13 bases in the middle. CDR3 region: CASSEFGGLAYEQYF. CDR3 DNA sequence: TGTGCCAGCAGTGAATTCGGGGGATTGGCCTACGAGCAGTACTTC.

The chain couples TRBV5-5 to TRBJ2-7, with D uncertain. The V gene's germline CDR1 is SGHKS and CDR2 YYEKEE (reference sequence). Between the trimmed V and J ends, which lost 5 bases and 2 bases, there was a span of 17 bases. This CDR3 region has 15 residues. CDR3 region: CASSWARSNAYEQYF. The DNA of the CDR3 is TGTGCCAGCAGTTGGGCGAGGTCCAATGCCTACGAGCAGTACTTC.

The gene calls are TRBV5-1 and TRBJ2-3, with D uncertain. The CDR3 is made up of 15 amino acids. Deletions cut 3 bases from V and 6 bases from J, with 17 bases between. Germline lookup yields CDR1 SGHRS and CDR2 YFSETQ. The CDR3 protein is CASSSGLGNYDTQYF. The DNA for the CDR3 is TGCGCCAGCAGCTCAGGATTAGGGAACTATGATACGCAGTATTTT.

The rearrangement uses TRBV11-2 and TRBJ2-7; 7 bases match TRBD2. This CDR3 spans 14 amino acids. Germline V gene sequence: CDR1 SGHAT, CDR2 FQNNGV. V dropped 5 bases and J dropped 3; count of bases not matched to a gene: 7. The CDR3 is CASSPSGGNYEQYF. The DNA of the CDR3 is TGTGCCAGCAGCCCTAGCGGAGGGAACTACGAGCAGTACTTC.

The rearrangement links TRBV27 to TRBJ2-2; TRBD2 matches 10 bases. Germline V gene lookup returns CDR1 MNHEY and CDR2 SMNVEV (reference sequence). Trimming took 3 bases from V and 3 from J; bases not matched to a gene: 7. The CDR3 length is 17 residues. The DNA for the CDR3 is TGTGCCAGCAGTTTCTTTTCGCTAGCGGGAGACACCGGGGAGCTGTTTTTT. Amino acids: CASSFFSLAGDTGELFF.

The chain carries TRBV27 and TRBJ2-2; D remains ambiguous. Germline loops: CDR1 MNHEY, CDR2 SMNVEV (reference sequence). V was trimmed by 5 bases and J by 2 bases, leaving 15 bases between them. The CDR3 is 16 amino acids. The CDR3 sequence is CASSEAVPPNTGELFF. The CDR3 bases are TGTGCCAGCAGTGAGGCCGTGCCCCCTAACACCGGGGAGCTGTTTTTT.